The 6 T cell receptor beta chains presented below share a single source sample, sequenced in a study of T cell responses to AZD1222 COVID-19 vaccine. Only in-frame clones appear in the TCRdb table, and some are missing; sequencing was by immunoSEQ multiplex PCR. The sample lists under 200,000 clones, roughly 93% occurring once. This material consisted of peripheral blood, taken on day 0 of AZD1222 vaccination. These TCRs come from an adult in good health.

The V gene is TRBV21-1, the J gene TRBJ2-3; the table's D call, TRBD2, was not checked against the DNA. TRBV21-1 is recorded as a pseudogene. The CDR3 runs 20 residues. The CDR3 reads CASSKSDISLKREILDTQYF. Written as DNA, the CDR3 is TGTGCCAGCAGCAAATCTGACATCTCCCTCAAGCGGGAGATCCTAGATACGCAGTATTTT.

The gene calls are TRBV9 and TRBJ2-1; 9 bases line up with TRBD2. Germline loops: CDR1 SGDLS, CDR2 YYNGEE. This CDR3 contains 14 residues. J gave up 4 bases and V 4 bases, and 3 bases lay outside the gene matches. Written as DNA, the CDR3 is TGTGCCAGCAGCCCCGCGGGAGGGTACAATGAGCAGTTCTTC. It is translated as CASSPAGGYNEQFF.

This clone was seen just once. V usage is TRBV14 and J usage is TRBJ2-7, with 10 bases that match TRBD1. Germline values: CDR1 SGHDN, CDR2 FVKESK. Unmatched junction bases numbered 12, after V lost 4 bases and J lost 6 bases. CDR3 length: 16 residues. The CDR3 coding sequence is TGTGCCAGCAGCCTATTCGACAGGGGGCCTTCTGGCGAGCAGTACTTC. Its protein is CASSLFDRGPSGEQYF.

A single count supports this clone. The V and J genes are TRBV5-1 and TRBJ2-3, with D perhaps matching TRBD2 (6 bases). V was clipped by 0 bases and J by 2 bases, with 16 bases between them. This CDR3 has 17 residues. The germline gives CDR1 SGHRS, CDR2 YFSETQ. As DNA, the CDR3 is TGCGCCAGCAGCTTGGGTGATAGCGGAGGGAACACAGATACGCAGTATTTT. Its protein product is CASSLGDSGGNTDTQYF.

This CDR3 is CASTAGGAEAFF. CDR3 nucleotide sequence: TGCGCCAGCACCGCCGGAGGAGCTGAAGCTTTCTTT. V is TRBV5-1 and J is TRBJ1-1; D gene unclear. V was cut by 6 bases and J by 6 bases, with 12 bases left in between. This CDR3 has 12 residues. The germline V gene has CDR1 SGHRS and CDR2 YFSETQ.

Concerning this clone itself: An end of the junction does not agree with germline; a read error may underlie this. The chain is built from TRBV7-7 and TRBJ1-1; D not resolved. The germline gives CDR1 SSHAT, CDR2 FNYEAQ (reference sequence). There are 13 residues in the CDR3. The CDR3 region is CASSRHMNTEAFF. CDR3 DNA: TGTGCTAGCAGCAGACATATGAACACTGAAGCTTTCTTT.